A selection of T cell receptor beta chains follows, all from one sample in a study of identical twins. Via MiXCR, TCRdb re-called the 5' RACE reads, giving one row per CDR3 protein. The sample lists 450,000 to 650,000 distinct CDR3 sequences, nearly 15% occurring once. The sample was also linked to a second study, of yellow fever vaccine responses in identical twins.

The sample was CD4+ T cells sorted from blood. The origin of the receptors is a woman aged 18 to 35 in good health. CDR3s include the opening cysteine and the closing phenylalanine or tryptophan. Each record gives: CDR3 protein, CDR3 DNA, clone size, CDR3 length, J gene, V gene, D gene. The D gene is left open where the match is weak. The size entry is marked missing in some rows and otherwise reads once, few, many or a size class.

CAISERELADEQFF,TGTGCCATCAGTGAGCGGGAGCTCGCGGATGAGCAGTTCTTC,NA,14,TRBJ2-1,TRBV10-3,NA
CSAPTGVNTEAFF,TGCAGTGCCCCGACAGGAGTGAACACTGAAGCTTTCTTT,NA,13,TRBJ1-1,TRBV20-1,NA
CATSRTKNTEAFF,TGTGCCACCAGCAGGACAAAGAACACTGAAGCTTTCTTT,NA,13,TRBJ1-1,TRBV15,NA
CSARGVEGPDTQYF,TGCAGTGCTAGAGGAGTGGAGGGCCCAGATACGCAGTATTTT,few,14,TRBJ2-3,TRBV20-1,NA
CASSDQGDTGELFF,TGCGCCAGCAGTGACCAGGGGGACACCGGGGAGCTGTTTTTT,NA,14,TRBJ2-2,TRBV10-2,TRBD1
CASSPPGPGTSTDTQYF,TGTGCCAGCAGCCCCCCTGGCCCAGGGACTAGCACAGATACGCAGTATTTT,many,17,TRBJ2-3,TRBV7-8,NA
CAISDGSGRVNNEQFF,TGTGCCATCAGCGATGGTAGCGGGAGGGTAAACAATGAGCAGTTCTTC,NA,16,TRBJ2-1,TRBV10-3,TRBD2
CASSYQDSGPETQYF,TGTGCCAGCAGTTACCAAGACAGCGGGCCGGAGACCCAGTACTTC,few,15,TRBJ2-5,TRBV6-5,NA
CSAPRGHTYNEQFF,TGCAGTGCTCCCAGGGGGCACACCTACAATGAGCAGTTCTTC,few,14,TRBJ2-1,TRBV20-1,TRBD1
CASSQDLLRGGRNEQFF,TGTGCCAGCAGCCAAGATTTGCTACGGGGGGGCCGTAATGAGCAGTTCTTC,NA,17,TRBJ2-1,TRBV14,TRBD2
CATSRPDPGSEARRGENIQYF,TGTGCCACCAGCAGACCAGACCCTGGATCCGAAGCCAGAAGGGGGGAAAACATTCAGTACTTC,few,21,TRBJ2-4,TRBV15,NA
CSAAPLQREGLDTQYF,TGCAGTGCTGCCCCTCTCCAGCGGGAGGGTCTGGATACGCAGTATTTT,many,16,TRBJ2-3,TRBV20-1,TRBD2
CASSADRHTGELFF,TGTGCCAGCAGCGCGGACAGGCACACCGGGGAGCTGTTTTTT,NA,14,TRBJ2-2,TRBV9,TRBD1
CASSFFFSADQETQYF,TGTGCCAGCAGCTTCTTTTTTTCGGCGGACCAAGAGACCCAGTACTTC,few,16,TRBJ2-5,TRBV7-9,NA
CASSVRTGVDGTDTQYF,TGTGCCAGCAGCGTACGGACAGGGGTCGATGGGACCGATACGCAGTATTTT,NA,17,TRBJ2-3,TRBV9,TRBD1
CASSLVSSGGAGTDTQYF,TGCGCCAGCAGCTTGGTGTCTAGCGGGGGGGCTGGCACAGATACGCAGTATTTT,few,18,TRBJ2-3,TRBV5-1,TRBD2
CASKIVAYEQYF,TGTGCCAGCAAAATCGTCGCCTACGAGCAGTACTTC,NA,12,TRBJ2-7,TRBV2,NA
CSARDGSPASGANVLTF,TGCAGTGCTAGAGATGGGAGCCCCGCATCTGGGGCCAACGTCCTGACTTTC,few,17,TRBJ2-6,TRBV20-1,NA
CATRGGLNTGELFF,TGTGCCACCAGGGGGGGGCTAAACACCGGGGAGCTGTTTTTT,NA,14,TRBJ2-2,TRBV7-2,NA
CSVERQGGYEQYF,TGCAGCGTTGAACGGCAGGGGGGCTACGAGCAGTACTTC,NA,13,TRBJ2-7,TRBV29-1,NA
CASSVVGTGSTEAFF,TGTGCCAGCAGCGTAGTAGGTACGGGGAGCACTGAAGCTTTCTTT,many,15,TRBJ1-1,TRBV9,NA
CASSPPGTESEAFF,TGTGCCAGCTCACCTCCCGGGACAGAGTCTGAAGCTTTCTTT,NA,14,TRBJ1-1,TRBV18,TRBD1
CASSYSRTVYEQYF,TGTGCCAGCAGTTACTCGAGGACAGTCTACGAGCAGTACTTC,once,14,TRBJ2-7,TRBV6-5,NA
CASSLGSSVSSYEQYF,TGTGCCAGCAGTCTAGGGTCTAGCGTCAGCTCCTACGAGCAGTACTTC,few,16,TRBJ2-7,TRBV12-3/TRBV12-4,NA
CAVLAGATGELFF,TGTGCCGTTCTGGCGGGAGCCACCGGGGAGCTGTTTTTT,NA,13,TRBJ2-2,TRBV24-1,TRBD2
CASSSPLGGELFF,TGTGCCAGCAGTTCTCCTCTCGGCGGGGAGCTGTTTTTT,many,13,TRBJ2-2,TRBV12-3/TRBV12-4,NA
CSVGGQGTEAFF,TGCAGCGTTGGTGGACAGGGGACTGAAGCTTTCTTT,few,12,TRBJ1-1,TRBV29-1,TRBD1
CASSLTGGWNTEAFF,TGTGCCAGCAGCTTAACGGGAGGGTGGAACACTGAAGCTTTCTTT,NA,15,TRBJ1-1,TRBV7-3,NA
CATALAGVGDTQYF,TGCGCCACCGCACTAGCGGGGGTGGGAGATACGCAGTATTTT,NA,14,TRBJ2-3,TRBV5-1,TRBD2
CASSSGRGGYTF,TGTGCCAGCAGCTCAGGTCGAGGGGGCTACACCTTC,NA,12,TRBJ1-2,TRBV3-1,NA
CSASIPGTIAGYTF,TGCAGTGCTAGCATTCCCGGGACCATAGCTGGCTACACCTTC,NA,14,TRBJ1-2,TRBV20-1,NA
CSVEDRTGAITDTQYF,TGCAGCGTTGAAGATCGAACGGGCGCGATCACAGATACGCAGTATTTT,few,16,TRBJ2-3,TRBV29-1,NA
CAIGTGTGWGYTF,TGTGCCATCGGCACCGGGACAGGGTGGGGCTACACCTTC,NA,13,TRBJ1-2,TRBV10-3,TRBD1
CASSPLALNTEAFF,TGTGCCAGCAGCCCTCTGGCACTGAACACTGAAGCTTTCTTT,NA,14,TRBJ1-1,TRBV6-1,NA
CASRKASTQYF,TGTGCCAGCAGAAAAGCTTCTACGCAGTATTTT,many,11,TRBJ2-3,TRBV27,NA
CASSPRDRDFYEQYF,TGTGCCAGCAGCCCCCGGGACAGGGACTTCTACGAGCAGTACTTC,NA,15,TRBJ2-7,TRBV21-1,NA